This T cell receptor (beta chain) is drawn from a study of T-cell memory formation after mild COVID-19 (dated by TCRdb to the early 2020s). Study-level background: TCR sequence clusters from the two donors were largely donor specific. T-cell clones expanding and contracting after mild COVID-19 in two donors were tracked by longitudinal TCRalpha and TCRbeta repertoire sequencing. The cohort was made up of two young adult volunteers, one female and one male, who were previously healthy.

The listed sequencing device is Illumina NovaSeq 6000. Using 5'RACE with constant-segment primers, TCRalpha and TCRbeta cDNA libraries were constructed, with sample barcodes and unique molecular identifiers added in the process. RNA was extracted from every sample with Trizol reagent. Amplification of the libraries took two PCR steps, and the second step added a second sample barcode plus Illumina TruSeq adapters. The libraries were sequenced on an Illumina NovaSeq using 2 x 150 bp paired-end reads. Concerning the study's data processing: The reads were demultiplexed and collapsed into UMI-guided consensus sequences using migec v1.2.7. Using mixcr v2.1.11, UMI consensuses were aligned to TRA and TRB V and J templates and then assembled into clonotypes. Clonotypes were classified as expanded or contracted when called significant by both edgeR and NoisET, with noise models trained on biological replicates. For edgeR calls, a false discovery rate-adjusted p below 0.01 and a log2 fold-change threshold of 1 were applied. As an exploratory analysis of dynamics, max-normalized trajectories of the 1000 most abundant clonotypes were examined by PCA with hierarchical clustering. Each responding clone was given a CD4 or CD8 phenotype based on the CD4+ and CD8+ repertoires, which had been sequenced separately. The raw public reads went through TCRdb reprocessing: fastp at Q25, MiXCR clone calling, in-frame beta chains kept. Rows matching on CDR3 protein sequence are summarized as one entry with the most common DNA and genes. V and J calls and clone size were set by TCRdb, not the authors. Counted in this sample were hundreds of thousands of distinct CDR3 sequences; about a sixth of them appeared once. Under 25% of the sample is in the top ten clones.

The study at large found these results: Contracting CD4+ clones were found mainly in CM and EM memory subsets, while CD8+ clones were enriched in EMRA. The study covered only a couple of mild cases, and larger cohorts including severe cases with pre-infection samples were considered necessary. SARS-CoV-2 specificity of the second-wave clones peaking on day 37 was not confirmed. Clones contracting from day 15 to 85 had balanced CD4/CD8 phenotypes, while a second wave expanding from day 15 to 37 was biased towards CD4+. The detection of some responding clones in pre-infection memory suggests that pre-existing cross-reactive memory T cells joined the SARS-CoV-2 response.

Ficoll-Paque density gradient centrifugation was the method used to isolate PBMCs. On this clonotype itself: No antigen is known for it. Within one base of it there is no much larger clone, and no base qualities were kept.

V sheds 1 base and J sheds 8 bases, leaving 9 bases between their ends. The germline V gene sets CDR1 to SGHDT and CDR2 to YYEEEE. From the cysteine through the phenylalanine, the CDR3 covers 12 amino acids. Kept here is only the CDR3 DNA, which spans 36 bases and is read in frame from base 1. In this chain, TRBV5-6 is recombined with TRBJ1-1; a tentative D match to TRBD1 spans 5 bases. The sequenced sample consisted of PBMCs or a T cell subset sorted from them (not recorded which). The receptor's source is a man between 18 and 29 years old who had mild COVID-19 (a few samples of this study predate the infection). The sample titles of this study are shuffled in the database, so cell type and time point are left out; the donor was told from shared clones. The CDR3 amino acid sequence is: CASSLFSGEAFF. The nucleotides read TGTGCCAGCAGCTTGTTTTCAGGGGAAGCTTTCTTT. With the portions outside the CDR3 filled from the reference TRBV5-6 and TRBJ1-1 genes, the complete variable region becomes DAGVTQSPTHLIKTRGQQVTLRCSPKSGHDTVSWYQQALGQGPQFIFQYYEEEERQRGNFPDRFSGHQFPNYSSELNVNALLLGDSALYLCASSLFSGEAFFGQGTRLTVV.